A single TCR beta chain is shown here with its context. Its antigen is still unknown. It was with 60 Vbeta and 13 Jbeta primers that the PCR ran. The data were produced by immunoSEQ multiplex PCR, yet TCRdb's version contains in-frame clones alone and is incomplete. Of 95,000 to 100,000 clones listed, around 73% were seen once; the top ten hold just over 0.75%. The data belong to a study of cytomegalovirus exposure and HLA in healthy donors. The study, taken as a whole, reports: In vitro, three CMV-associated chains proved specific for CMV antigens.

The CDR3 covers 14 residues. Trimming cost V 7 bases and J 2 bases, with 15 bases left between them. Germline CDR1 reads MNHEY; CDR2 reads SVGAGI. The sequenced sample consisted of PBMCs. The TCR was taken from a woman in her sixties or seventies in good health and CMV-seronegative. The V and J genes are TRBV6-5 and TRBJ2-7, with TRBD2 as a possible D gene (5 bases). CDR3 coding DNA: TGTGCCAGCACAGCGGCGGGCCCCACCTACGAGCAGTACTTC. Translated, it gives CASTAAGPTYEQYF.